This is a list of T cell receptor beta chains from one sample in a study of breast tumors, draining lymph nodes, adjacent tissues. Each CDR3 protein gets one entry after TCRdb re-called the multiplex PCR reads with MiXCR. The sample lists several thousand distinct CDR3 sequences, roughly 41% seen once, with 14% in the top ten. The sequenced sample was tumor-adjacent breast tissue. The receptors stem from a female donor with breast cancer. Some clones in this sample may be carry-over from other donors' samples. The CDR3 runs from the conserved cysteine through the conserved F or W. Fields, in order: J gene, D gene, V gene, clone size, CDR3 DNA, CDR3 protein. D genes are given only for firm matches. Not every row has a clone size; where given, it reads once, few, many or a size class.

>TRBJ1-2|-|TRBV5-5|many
TGTGCCAGCAGCTTGCGGTTGCAGGGCGGCTATGGCTACACCTTC
CASSLRLQGGYGYTF
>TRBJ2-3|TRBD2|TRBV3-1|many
TGTGCCAGCAGCCTGGGACTAGCGGGAGTGAACACAGATACGCAGTATTTT
CASSLGLAGVNTDTQYF
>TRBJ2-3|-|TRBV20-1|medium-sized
TGCAGTGCTAGAGACCGCGCCCCTTACACAGATACGCAGTATTTT
CSARDRAPYTDTQYF
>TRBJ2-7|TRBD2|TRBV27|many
TGTGCCAGTTCCGGAGGTAGCGGGAGTTACGAGCAGTACTTC
CASSGGSGSYEQYF
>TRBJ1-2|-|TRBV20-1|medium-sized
TGCAGTGCTGCACAGGGATCCGTTAACTATGGCTACACCTTC
CSAAQGSVNYGYTF
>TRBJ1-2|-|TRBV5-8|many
TGTGCCAGCAGCTTGGGGGAGCGGGCGGATGGCTACACCTTC
CASSLGERADGYTF
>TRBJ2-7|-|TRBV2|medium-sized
TGTGCCAGCAGTAGCTACGAGCAGTACTTC
CASSSYEQYF
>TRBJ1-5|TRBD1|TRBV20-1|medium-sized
TGCAGTGCTCGTAACCCTGACAGGGCTTGGCAGCCCCAGCATTTT
CSARNPDRAWQPQHF
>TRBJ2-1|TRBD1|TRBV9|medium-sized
TGTGCCAGCAGCGCAGGCTCCGGGACAGGGACTTTCTTC
CASSAGSGTGTFF
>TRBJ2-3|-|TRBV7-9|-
TGTGCCAGCAGCCGCGGGGTAGCAGATACGCAGTATTTT
CASSRGVADTQYF
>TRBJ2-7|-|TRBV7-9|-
TGTGCCAGCAGCTTTGGTAGACCCGGGACGGGGACCTACGAGCAGTACTTC
CASSFGRPGTGTYEQYF
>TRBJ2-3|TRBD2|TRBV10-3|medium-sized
TGTGCCATCAGTGAGTCGGTAGCGGGAAGGCCAGATACGCAGTATTTT
CAISESVAGRPDTQYF
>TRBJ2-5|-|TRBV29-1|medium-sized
TGCAGCGTTGGAGGCCGAACCCAAGAGACCCAGTACTTC
CSVGGRTQETQYF
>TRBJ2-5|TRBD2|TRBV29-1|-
TGCAGCGTAGAGACTAGCGGGAACGTGGAGACCCAGCACTTC
CSVETSGNVETQHF
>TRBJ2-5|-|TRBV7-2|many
TGTGCCAGCAGCCCGGACAGTTTGAGGGTCGAGACCCAGTACTTC
CASSPDSLRVETQYF
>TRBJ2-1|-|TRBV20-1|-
TGCAGTGCTAACCACTACGAATCGATCTCCTACAATGAGCAGTTCTTC
CSANHYESISYNEQFF
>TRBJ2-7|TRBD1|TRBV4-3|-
TGCGCCAGCAGCCAATCGACCAGGACAGGGGCCTACGAGCAGTACTTC
CASSQSTRTGAYEQYF
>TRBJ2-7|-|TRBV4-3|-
TGCGCCAGCAGCCAAGATCAGGGTCCCTACGAGCAGTACTTC
CASSQDQGPYEQYF
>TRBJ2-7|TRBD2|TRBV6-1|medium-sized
TGTGCCAGCACCAAGACTAGCGGGGGTACCTACGAGCAGTACTTC
CASTKTSGGTYEQYF
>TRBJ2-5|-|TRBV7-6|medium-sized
TGTGCCAGCAGCTTAATCCCAGGGCAGGGAGAGACCCAGTACTTC
CASSLIPGQGETQYF
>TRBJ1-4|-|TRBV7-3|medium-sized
TGTGCCAGCAGCGCCTGGGCGGGGCGCTGTTATGAAAAACTGTTTTTT
CASSAWAGRCYEKLFF
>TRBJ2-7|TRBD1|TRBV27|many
TGTGCCAGCAGTTTAGTCCAAGACAGGGGTGCCGAGCAGTACTTC
CASSLVQDRGAEQYF
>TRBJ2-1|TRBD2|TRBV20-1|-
TGCAGTGCCGTGACTAGCCGAAGAGTCAATGAGCAGTCCTTC
CSAVTSRRVNEQSF
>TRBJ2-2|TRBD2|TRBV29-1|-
TGCAGCGGGGAGGGACCCGGGGAGCTGTTTTTT
CSGEGPGELFF
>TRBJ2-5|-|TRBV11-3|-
TGTGCCAGCAGCTCCCGAGAGACCCAGTACTTC
CASSSRETQYF
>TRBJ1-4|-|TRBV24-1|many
TGTGCCACCAGTGATTTGTGGGACCATAATGAAAAACTGTTTTTT
CATSDLWDHNEKLFF
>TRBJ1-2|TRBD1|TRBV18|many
TGTGCCAGCTCACCGGTAACAGGGGAATCGATGGGCTACACCTTC
CASSPVTGESMGYTF
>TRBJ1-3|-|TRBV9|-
TGTGCCAGCAGCGTAGGAGTGGGGAGGACGGGGAACACCATATATTTT
CASSVGVGRTGNTIYF
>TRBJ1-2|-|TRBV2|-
TGTGCCAGCAGTGTTGACGTAGGAGGCTACACCTTC
CASSVDVGGYTF
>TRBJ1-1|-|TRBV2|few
TGTGCCAGCAGTGAAGTGGAGAACACTGAAGCTTTCTTT
CASSEVENTEAFF
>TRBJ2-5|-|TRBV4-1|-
TGCGCCAGCAGCCAAACGGTTCAAGAGACCCAGTACTTC
CASSQTVQETQYF
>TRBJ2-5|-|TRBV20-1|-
TGCAGTGCTAGAGATATCATACAGGCGGGGGAGACCCAGTACTTC
CSARDIIQAGETQYF
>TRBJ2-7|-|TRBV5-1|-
TGTGCCAGCAGCCAGGAGTTTAGCCCCTACGAGCAGTACTTC
CASSQEFSPYEQYF
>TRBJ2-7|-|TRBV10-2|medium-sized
TGCGCCAGCAGTGAGCACAGGGGAGGCGAGCAGTACTTC
CASSEHRGGEQYF
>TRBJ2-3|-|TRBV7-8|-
TGTGCCAGCAGCTTGACGGGAGTAAGCACAGATACGCAGTATTTT
CASSLTGVSTDTQYF
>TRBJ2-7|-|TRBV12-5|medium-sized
TGTGCTAGTGGTTTGGGGTTGTCCTACGAGCAGTACTTC
CASGLGLSYEQYF
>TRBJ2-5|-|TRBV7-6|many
TGTGCCAGCAGCTTAGTTGATAGGGGGCAAGAGACCCAGTACTTC
CASSLVDRGQETQYF
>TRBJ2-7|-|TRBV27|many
TGTGCCAGCAGTCTGGACTCTAGGGGCTACGAGCAGTACTTC
CASSLDSRGYEQYF
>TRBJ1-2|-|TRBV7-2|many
TGTGCCAGCAGCCCCTCCGGCAGGGGCTATGGCTACACCTTC
CASSPSGRGYGYTF
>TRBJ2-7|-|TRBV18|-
TGTGCCAGCTCATCGGGACACGAATGGCCCTACGAGCAGTGCTTC
CASSSGHEWPYEQCF
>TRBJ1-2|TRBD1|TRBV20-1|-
TGCAGTGCTAGAGACCTCTCCCGGACAGGGCTCTATGGCTACACCTTC
CSARDLSRTGLYGYTF
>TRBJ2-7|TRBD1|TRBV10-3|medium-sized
TGTGCCACCCGGGACAGGGGGGAAGGCGAGCAGTACTTC
CATRDRGEGEQYF
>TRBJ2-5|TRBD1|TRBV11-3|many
TGTGCCAGCAGCCTGGGACAGGTAGAGACCCAGTACTTC
CASSLGQVETQYF
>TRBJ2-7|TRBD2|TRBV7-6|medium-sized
TGTGCCAGCAGCTTAGAAAGCGGGAGCTCCTACGAGCAGTACTTC
CASSLESGSSYEQYF
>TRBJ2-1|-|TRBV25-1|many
TGTGCCAGCAGTGAGGGGTTCAGATATCGAGCCAAGCAGTTCTTC
CASSEGFRYRAKQFF
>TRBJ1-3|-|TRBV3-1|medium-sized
TGTGCCAGCAGCCCCGCAGGCGGAAACACCATATATTTT
CASSPAGGNTIYF
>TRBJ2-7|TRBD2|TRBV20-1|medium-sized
TGCAGTGCTCCCTCGGGGGGTAGCGTCTCCTACGAGCAGTACTTC
CSAPSGGSVSYEQYF
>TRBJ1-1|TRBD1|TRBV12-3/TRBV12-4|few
TGTGCCAGCAGTCGACCGGGACAGGGGCACACTGAAGCTTTCTTT
CASSRPGQGHTEAFF
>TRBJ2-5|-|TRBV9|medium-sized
TGTGCCAGCGGCGGTCTTAGCGCCCAAGAGCCCCAGTACTTC
CASGGLSAQEPQYF
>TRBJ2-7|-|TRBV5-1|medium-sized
TGCGCCAGCAGCTCATCGGGCAACTACGAGCAGTACTTC
CASSSSGNYEQYF